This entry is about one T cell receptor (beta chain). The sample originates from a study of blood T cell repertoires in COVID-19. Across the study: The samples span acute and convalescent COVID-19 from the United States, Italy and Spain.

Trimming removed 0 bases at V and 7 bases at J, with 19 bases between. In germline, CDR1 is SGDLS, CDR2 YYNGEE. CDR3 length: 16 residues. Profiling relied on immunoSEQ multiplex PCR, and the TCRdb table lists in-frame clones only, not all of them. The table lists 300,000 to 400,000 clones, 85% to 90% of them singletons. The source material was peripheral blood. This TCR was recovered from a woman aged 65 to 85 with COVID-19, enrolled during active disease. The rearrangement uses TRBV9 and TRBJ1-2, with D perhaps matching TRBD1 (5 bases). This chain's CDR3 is CASSVGWGQTVGGYTF. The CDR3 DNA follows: TGTGCCAGCAGCGTAGGGTGGGGCCAAACTGTTGGTGGCTACACCTTC.